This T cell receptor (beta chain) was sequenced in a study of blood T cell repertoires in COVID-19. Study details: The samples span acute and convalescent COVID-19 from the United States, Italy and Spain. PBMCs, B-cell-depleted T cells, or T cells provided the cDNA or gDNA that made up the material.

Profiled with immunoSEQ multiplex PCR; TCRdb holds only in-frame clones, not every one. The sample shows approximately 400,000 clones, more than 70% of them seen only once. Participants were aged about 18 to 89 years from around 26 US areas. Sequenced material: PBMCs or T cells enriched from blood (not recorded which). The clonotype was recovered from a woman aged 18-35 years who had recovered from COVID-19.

The CDR3 DNA sequence: TGCGCCAGCAGCCAAGAAACCGGGACAGCCCAAGAGACCCAGTACTTC. It specifies CASSQETGTAQETQYF. The chain employs TRBV4-1 and TRBJ2-5; 7 positions match TRBD1. V lost 0 bases, J lost 1 base, and 5 bases stayed unmatched. In germline, CDR1 is MGHRA, CDR2 YSYEKL. The CDR3 runs 16 residues.